These T cell receptor beta chains were read from a single sample in a study of blood T cell repertoires in COVID-19. Sequencing used immunoSEQ multiplex PCR; TCRdb keeps in-frame clones, though not all of them. The table lists around 200,000 clones, 85% to 90% of them singletons. Sequencing input: PBMCs or T cells enriched from blood (not recorded which). These TCRs come from a woman between 45 and 60 years old in a cohort exposed to, infected with or recovered from COVID-19 (not recorded which). The CDR3 runs from the conserved cysteine through the conserved F or W. Fields, in order: CDR3 length, D gene, V gene, J gene, clone size, CDR3 DNA, CDR3 protein. A D gene is named only where the DNA matches it firmly. A row's size may be missing; if present it is once, few, many or a size class.

>13|NA|TRBV12-3/TRBV12-4|TRBJ1-1|NA
TGTGCCAGCAGTGACAGACGGGTCACTGAAGCTTTCTTT
CASSDRRVTEAFF
>11|NA|TRBV24-1|TRBJ1-2|NA
TGTGCCACCAGTGCTACCTATGGCTACACCTTC
CATSATYGYTF
>15|TRBD1|TRBV6-5|TRBJ2-1|NA
TGTGCCAGCAGTTCCAGGGGGCCAACCTACAATGAGCAGTTCTTC
CASSSRGPTYNEQFF
>12|NA|TRBV27|TRBJ1-5|NA
TGTGCCAGCAGTTTATACGGTCAGCCCCAGCATTTT
CASSLYGQPQHF
>16|NA|TRBV7-9|TRBJ1-3|NA
TGTGCCAGCAGAATTAGCGAGGGTGTCTCTGGAAACACCATATATTTT
CASRISEGVSGNTIYF
>17|TRBD1|TRBV19|TRBJ1-2|NA
TGTGCCAGTACCCTATGGACAGGGGGCGTTGGGTCGTATGGCTACACCTTC
CASTLWTGGVGSYGYTF
>17|TRBD2|TRBV5-1|TRBJ2-1|NA
TGCGCCAGCAGCTTGGCCTTCTCTAGCGGGGGGGCGAATGAGCAGTTCTTC
CASSLAFSSGGANEQFF
>16|NA|TRBV9|TRBJ1-2|NA
TGTGCCAGCAGCCCTCAACCGGGACAAGCCAACTATGGCTACACCTTC
CASSPQPGQANYGYTF
>15|TRBD1|TRBV7-9|TRBJ1-4|NA
TGTGCCAGCAGCTTATCCGGGACAGGGAGCGAAAAACTGTTTTTT
CASSLSGTGSEKLFF
>12|NA|TRBV12-3/TRBV12-4|TRBJ2-1|NA
TGTGCCAGCAGCCCTAGTTTTGGTGAGCAGTTCTTC
CASSPSFGEQFF
>16|NA|TRBV7-9|TRBJ1-4|NA
TGTGCCAGCAGCTTAAATTGGGGGCAGAGAAATGAAAAACTGTTTTTT
CASSLNWGQRNEKLFF
>15|TRBD1|TRBV6-5|TRBJ1-1|NA
TGTGCCAGCAGTAAACCGGGACAGCGGAACACTGAAGCTTTCTTT
CASSKPGQRNTEAFF
>15|NA|TRBV20-1|TRBJ2-3|NA
TGCAGTGCTAGTAACCCCCAGTATGTGTCAGATACGCAGTATTTT
CSASNPQYVSDTQYF
>14|NA|TRBV6-5|TRBJ1-6|NA
TGTGCCAGCAGTTTGGGGCCGATTAATTCACCCCTCCACTTT
CASSLGPINSPLHF
>14|TRBD1|TRBV6-2/TRBV6-3|TRBJ2-7|NA
TGTGCCAGCAGTCAGACAGGGGTCGCCTACGAGCAGTACTTC
CASSQTGVAYEQYF
>15|TRBD2|TRBV24-1|TRBJ2-1|NA
TGTGCCACCAGTGATTCCAGCGGGGGGAACAATGAGCAGTTCTTC
CATSDSSGGNNEQFF
>13|NA|TRBV11-3|TRBJ2-3|once
TGTGCCAGCAGCGTCGTAAGCACAGATACGCAGTATTTT
CASSVVSTDTQYF
>11|NA|TRBV30|TRBJ1-1|NA
TGTGCCTGGACCCTGGGGGGTGAAGCTTTCTTT
CAWTLGGEAFF
>15|TRBD1|TRBV6-5|TRBJ1-3|few
TGTGCCAGCAGTTTGACAGGGTTCCAAGGAAACACCATATATTTT
CASSLTGFQGNTIYF
>15|NA|TRBV4-1|TRBJ2-7|NA
TGCGCCAGCAGCCAATCCCTCCAGGGAACGTCGGAGCAGTACTTC
CASSQSLQGTSEQYF
>13|NA|TRBV7-9|TRBJ1-5|NA
TGTGCCAGCTACTCGGACATCCATCAGCCCCAGCATTTT
CASYSDIHQPQHF
>14|NA|TRBV4-3|TRBJ1-2|once
TGCGCCAGCAGCCCGACAGCAATCAACTATGGCTACACCTTC
CASSPTAINYGYTF
>11|NA|TRBV28|TRBJ2-1|NA
TGTGCCAGCAGGGGGGGTAATGAGCAGTTCTTC
CASRGGNEQFF
>14|NA|TRBV6-5|TRBJ1-1|NA
TGTGCCAGCGCGTATGACAGGAGAGTGGCTGAAGCTTTCTTT
CASAYDRRVAEAFF
>15|TRBD1|TRBV6-2/TRBV6-3|TRBJ1-2|NA
TGTGCCAGCAGTTACAGGACAGGGCTGGACTATGGCTACACCTTC
CASSYRTGLDYGYTF
>14|NA|TRBV30|TRBJ2-3|NA
TGTGCCTGGAGTGCCCCGGGAGTCTCAGATACGCAGTATTTT
CAWSAPGVSDTQYF
>16|TRBD2|TRBV28|TRBJ2-3|NA
TGTGCCAGCAGCCTCCTGGGCGGGGGAAGCACAGATACGCAGTATTTT
CASSLLGGGSTDTQYF
>14|NA|TRBV3-1/TRBV3-2|TRBJ1-5|NA
TGTGCCAGCAGCCAAGCAGGGACTAATCAGCCCCAGCATTTT
CASSQAGTNQPQHF
>11|NA|TRBV15|TRBJ2-4|NA
TGTGCCACCAGCAGACTTAACATTCAGTACTTC
CATSRLNIQYF